Included here is one TCR beta chain sequence, with context. This sample is part of a study of CD8 T cells in Susac syndrome. An amount of RNA that ranged from 0.5 to 1 ug was reverse transcribed with random hexamers. An immunoSEQ multiplex PCR generated amplified TCR beta CDR3 products spanning 54 Vbeta and 13 Jbeta. One entry per CDR3 protein results from TCRdb running MiXCR on the immunoSEQ multiplex PCR reads. The sample contains 150,000 to 200,000 distinct CDR3 sequences, over 85% of which appear only once. TCR beta sequences were obtained from blood CD8+ and CD4+ T cells. Healthy donors constituted the control group, matched for age and sex. The CD8+ and CD4+ T cells were isolated magnetically using a negative isolation approach, whereas the TEMRA cells were enriched by FACS. This receptor was taken from a human donor in good health. The sequencing input was CD4+ T cells from PBMCs.

CDR3: CASSKGASGATDTQYF. CDR3 DNA sequence: TGTGCCAGTAGCAAGGGGGCTAGCGGGGCCACAGATACGCAGTATTTT. This chain connects TRBV19 to TRBJ2-3, with 9 bases that match TRBD2. Germline assignment: CDR1 LNHDA and CDR2 SQIVND (reference sequence). This CDR3 spans 16 amino acids. V lost 6 bases, J lost 2 bases, and 9 bases stayed unmatched.